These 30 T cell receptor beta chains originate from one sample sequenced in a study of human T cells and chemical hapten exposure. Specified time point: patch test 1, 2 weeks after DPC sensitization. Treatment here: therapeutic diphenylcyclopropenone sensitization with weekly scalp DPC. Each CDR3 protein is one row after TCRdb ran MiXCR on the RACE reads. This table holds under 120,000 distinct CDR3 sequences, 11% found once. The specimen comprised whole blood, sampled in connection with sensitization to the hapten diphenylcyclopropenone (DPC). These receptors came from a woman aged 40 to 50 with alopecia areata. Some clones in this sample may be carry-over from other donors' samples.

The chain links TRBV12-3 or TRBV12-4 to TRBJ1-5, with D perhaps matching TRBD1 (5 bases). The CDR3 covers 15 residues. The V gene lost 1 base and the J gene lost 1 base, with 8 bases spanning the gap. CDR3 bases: TGTGCCAGCAGTTTAGAGGGGATCAGCAATCAGCCCCAGCATTTT. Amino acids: CASSLEGISNQPQHF.

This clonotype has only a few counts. The CDR3 DNA reads TGTGCCAGCAGCTTAAGAGGACTAGCGGGAGGGAGCACCGGGGAGCTGTTTTTT. The encoded protein is CASSLRGLAGGSTGELFF. The rearrangement links TRBV11-2 to TRBJ2-2, with 15 bases that match TRBD2. The germline gives CDR1 SGHAT, CDR2 FQNNGV. V shed 2 bases, J shed 4 bases, and the junction held 5 bases outside the gene matches. The CDR3 consists of 18 residues.

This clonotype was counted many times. The DNA of the CDR3 is TGTGCCAGCGGACTCCGAGACAGGGTTAATGGCTACACCTTC. Amino acids: CASGLRDRVNGYTF. The chain is built from TRBV27 and TRBJ1-2; 7 bases match TRBD1. The V gene's germline CDR1 is MNHEY and CDR2 SMNVEV (reference sequence). The CDR3 runs to 14 residues. Unmatched junction bases numbered 12, after V lost 8 bases and J lost 6 bases.

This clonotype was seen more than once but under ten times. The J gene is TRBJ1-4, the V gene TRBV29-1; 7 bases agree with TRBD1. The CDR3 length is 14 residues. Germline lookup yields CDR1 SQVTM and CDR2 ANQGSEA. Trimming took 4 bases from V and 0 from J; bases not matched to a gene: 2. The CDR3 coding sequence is TGCAGCGTTGGGGACAGTGCAACTAATGAAAAACTGTTTTTT. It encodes CSVGDSATNEKLFF.

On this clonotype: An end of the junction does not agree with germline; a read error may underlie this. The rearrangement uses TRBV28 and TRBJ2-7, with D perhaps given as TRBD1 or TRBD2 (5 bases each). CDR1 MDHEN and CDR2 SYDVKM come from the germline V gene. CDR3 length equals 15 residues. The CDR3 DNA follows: TGTGCCAGCAGTTTTCCCAGGGACGGAGGCTACGAGCTGTACTTC. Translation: CASSFPRDGGYELYF.

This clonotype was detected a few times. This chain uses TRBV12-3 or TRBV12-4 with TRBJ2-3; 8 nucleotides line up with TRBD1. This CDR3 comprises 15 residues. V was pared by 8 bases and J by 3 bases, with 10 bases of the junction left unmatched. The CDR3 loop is CASHRDRMGTDTQYF. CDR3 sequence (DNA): TGTGCCAGCCACCGGGACAGGATGGGGACAGATACGCAGTATTTT.

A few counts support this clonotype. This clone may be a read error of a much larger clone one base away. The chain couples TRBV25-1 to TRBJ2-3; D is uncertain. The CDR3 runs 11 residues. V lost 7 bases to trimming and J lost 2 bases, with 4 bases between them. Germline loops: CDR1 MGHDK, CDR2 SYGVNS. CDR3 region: CASTFTDTQYF. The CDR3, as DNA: TGTGCCAGCACCTTCACAGATACGCAGTATTTT. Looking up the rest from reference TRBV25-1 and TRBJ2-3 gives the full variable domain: EADIYQTPRYLVIGTGKKITLECSQTMGHDKMYWYQQDPGMELHLIHYSYGVNSTEKGDLSSESTVSRIRTEHFPLTLESARPSHTSQYLCASTFTDTQYFGPGTRLTVL.

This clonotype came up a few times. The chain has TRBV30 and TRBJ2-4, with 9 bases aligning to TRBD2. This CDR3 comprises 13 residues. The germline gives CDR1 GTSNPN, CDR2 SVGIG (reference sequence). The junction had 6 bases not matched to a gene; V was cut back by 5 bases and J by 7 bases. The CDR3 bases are TGTGCCTGGGCGGCTCTAGCGGGGAACATTCAGTACTTC. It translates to CAWAALAGNIQYF.

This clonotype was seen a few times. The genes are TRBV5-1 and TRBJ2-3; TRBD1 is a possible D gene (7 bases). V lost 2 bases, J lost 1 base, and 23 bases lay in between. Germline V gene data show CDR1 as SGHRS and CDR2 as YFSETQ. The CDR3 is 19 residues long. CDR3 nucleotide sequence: TGCGCCAGCAGCTTCTTCGGGGGCCGACAGGGTAGGGGCACAGATACGCAGTATTTT. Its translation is CASSFFGGRQGRGTDTQYF. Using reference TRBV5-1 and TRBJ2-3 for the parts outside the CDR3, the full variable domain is KAGVTQTPRYLIKTRGQQVTLSCSPISGHRSVSWYQQTPGQGLQFLFEYFSETQRNKGNFPGRFSGRQFSNSRSEMNVSTLELGDSALYLCASSFFGGRQGRGTDTQYFGPGTRLTVL.

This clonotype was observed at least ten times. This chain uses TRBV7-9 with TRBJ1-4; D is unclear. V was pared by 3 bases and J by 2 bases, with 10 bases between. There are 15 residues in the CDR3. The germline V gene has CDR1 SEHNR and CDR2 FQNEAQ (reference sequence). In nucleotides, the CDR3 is TGTGCCAGCAGCTTTGGCCCGAGCACTAATGAAAAACTGTTTTTT. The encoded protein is CASSFGPSTNEKLFF.

The CDR3 bases are TGTGCCAGCAGGGCCGCTATACCGGGACTAGCGGCAGATACGCAGTATTTT. It codes for CASRAAIPGLAADTQYF. The rearrangement uses TRBV12-3 or TRBV12-4 and TRBJ2-3; the match to TRBD2 covers 11 bases. Trimming at V came to 6 bases and at J to 4 bases, leaving 12 bases not matched to a gene. The CDR3 has 17 residues.

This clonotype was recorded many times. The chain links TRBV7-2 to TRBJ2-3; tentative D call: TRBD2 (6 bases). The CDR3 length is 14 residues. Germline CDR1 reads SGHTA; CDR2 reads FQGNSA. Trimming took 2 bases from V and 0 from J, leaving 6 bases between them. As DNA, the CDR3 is TGTGCCAGCAGCTTACGGGGGAGCACAGATACGCAGTATTTT. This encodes CASSLRGSTDTQYF.

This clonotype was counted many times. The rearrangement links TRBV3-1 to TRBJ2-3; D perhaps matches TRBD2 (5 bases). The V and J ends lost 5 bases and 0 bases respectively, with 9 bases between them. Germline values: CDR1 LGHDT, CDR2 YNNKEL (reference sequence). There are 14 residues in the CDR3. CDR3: CASSYRGSTDTQYF. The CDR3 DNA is TGTGCCAGCAGCTATCGGGGAAGCACAGATACGCAGTATTTT.

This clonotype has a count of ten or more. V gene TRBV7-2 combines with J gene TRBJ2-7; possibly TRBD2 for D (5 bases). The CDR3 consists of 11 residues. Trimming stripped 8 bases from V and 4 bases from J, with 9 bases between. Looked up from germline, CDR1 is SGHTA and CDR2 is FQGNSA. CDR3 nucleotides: TGTGCCAGCGGTCGGGGATACGAGCAGTACTTC. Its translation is CASGRGYEQYF.

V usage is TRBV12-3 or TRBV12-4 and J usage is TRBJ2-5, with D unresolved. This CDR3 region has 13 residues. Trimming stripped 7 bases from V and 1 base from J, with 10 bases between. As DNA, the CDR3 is TGTGCCAGCAATATCCGGACCCAAGAGACCCAGTACTTC. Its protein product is CASNIRTQETQYF.

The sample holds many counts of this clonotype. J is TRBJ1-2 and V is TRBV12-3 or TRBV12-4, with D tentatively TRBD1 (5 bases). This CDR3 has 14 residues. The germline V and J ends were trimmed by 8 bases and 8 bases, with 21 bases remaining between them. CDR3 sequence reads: CASGTTRVQEGYTF. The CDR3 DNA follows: TGTGCCAGCGGAACCACCAGGGTCCAGGAGGGCTACACCTTC.

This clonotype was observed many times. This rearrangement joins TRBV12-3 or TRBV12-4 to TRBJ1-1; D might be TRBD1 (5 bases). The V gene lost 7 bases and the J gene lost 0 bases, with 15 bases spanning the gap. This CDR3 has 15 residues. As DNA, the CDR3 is TGTGCCAGCACTCCGGGACTCGGGGTGAACACTGAAGCTTTCTTT. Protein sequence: CASTPGLGVNTEAFF.

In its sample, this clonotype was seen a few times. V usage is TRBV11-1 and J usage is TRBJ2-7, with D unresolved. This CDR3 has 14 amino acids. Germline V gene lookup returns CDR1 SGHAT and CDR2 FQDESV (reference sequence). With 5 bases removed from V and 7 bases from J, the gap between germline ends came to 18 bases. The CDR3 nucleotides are TGTGCCAGCAGCGTTAGAGCCCTGGCGTCAGAGCAGTACTTC. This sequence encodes CASSVRALASEQYF. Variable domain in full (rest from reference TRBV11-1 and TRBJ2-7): EAEVAQSPRYKITEKSQAVAFWCDPISGHATLYWYRQILGQGPELLVQFQDESVVDDSQLPKDRFSAERLKGVDSTLKIQPAELGDSAMYLCASSVRALASEQYFGPGTRLTVT.

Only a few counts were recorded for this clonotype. CDR3 bases: TGCAGCGCCAGACCGGGACTAGCGGGAGCGGAGACCCAGTACTTC. It translates to CSARPGLAGAETQYF. The chain links TRBV29-1 to TRBJ2-5, with 14 bases matching TRBD2. CDR1 and CDR2 (germline): SQVTM, ANQGSEA. The CDR3 extends over 15 amino acids. The V segment lost 7 bases and the J segment 5 bases; nucleotides outside the gene matches: 9.

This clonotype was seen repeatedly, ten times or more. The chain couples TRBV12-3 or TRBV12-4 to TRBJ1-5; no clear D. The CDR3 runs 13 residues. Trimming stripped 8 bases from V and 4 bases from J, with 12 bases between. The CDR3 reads CASSGSTNQPQHF. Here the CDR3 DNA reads TGTGCCAGCTCCGGCAGCACTAATCAGCCCCAGCATTTT.

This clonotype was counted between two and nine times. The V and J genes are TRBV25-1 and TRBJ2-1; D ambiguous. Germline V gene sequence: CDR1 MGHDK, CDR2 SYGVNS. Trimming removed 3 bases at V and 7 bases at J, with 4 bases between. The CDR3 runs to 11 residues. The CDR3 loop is CASSDENEQFF. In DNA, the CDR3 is TGTGCCAGCAGTGACGAGAATGAGCAGTTCTTC.

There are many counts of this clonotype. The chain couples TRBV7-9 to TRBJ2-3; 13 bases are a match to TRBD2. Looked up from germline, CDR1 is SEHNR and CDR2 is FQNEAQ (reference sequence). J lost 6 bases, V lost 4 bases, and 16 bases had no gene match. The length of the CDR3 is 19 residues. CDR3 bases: TGTGCCAGCAGCTCCCAACCGTTGGGACTAGCGGGGCCCTGGGATACGCAGTATTTT. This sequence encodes CASSSQPLGLAGPWDTQYF.

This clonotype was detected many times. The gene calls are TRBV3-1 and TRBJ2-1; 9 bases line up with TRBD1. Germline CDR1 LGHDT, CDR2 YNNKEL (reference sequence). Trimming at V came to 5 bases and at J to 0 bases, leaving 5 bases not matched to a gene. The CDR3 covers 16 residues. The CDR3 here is CASSKATGGSYNEQFF. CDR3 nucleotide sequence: TGTGCCAGCAGCAAGGCGACAGGGGGCTCCTACAATGAGCAGTTCTTC.

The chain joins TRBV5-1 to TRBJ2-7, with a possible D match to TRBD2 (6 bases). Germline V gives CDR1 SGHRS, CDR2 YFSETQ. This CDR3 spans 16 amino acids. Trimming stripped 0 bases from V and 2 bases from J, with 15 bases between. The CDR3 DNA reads TGCGCCAGCAGCTTGGCCCCCGGAGGGTTCCCCTACGAGCAGTACTTC. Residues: CASSLAPGGFPYEQYF. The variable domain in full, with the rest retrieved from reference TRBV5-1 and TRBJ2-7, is KAGVTQTPRYLIKTRGQQVTLSCSPISGHRSVSWYQQTPGQGLQFLFEYFSETQRNKGNFPGRFSGRQFSNSRSEMNVSTLELGDSALYLCASSLAPGGFPYEQYFGPGTRLTVT.

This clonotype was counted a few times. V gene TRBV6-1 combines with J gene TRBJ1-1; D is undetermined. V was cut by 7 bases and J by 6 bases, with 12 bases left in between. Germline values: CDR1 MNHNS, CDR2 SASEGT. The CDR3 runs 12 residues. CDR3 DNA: TGTGCCAGCATAGGGCAGCTATCTGAAGCTTTCTTT. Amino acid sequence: CASIGQLSEAFF.

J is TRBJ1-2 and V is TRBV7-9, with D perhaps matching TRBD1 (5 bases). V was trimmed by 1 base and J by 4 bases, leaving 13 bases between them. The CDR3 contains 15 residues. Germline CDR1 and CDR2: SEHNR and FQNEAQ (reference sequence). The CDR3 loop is CASSLDRRQGYGYTF. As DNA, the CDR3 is TGTGCCAGCAGCTTAGATCGCCGGCAGGGCTATGGCTACACCTTC.

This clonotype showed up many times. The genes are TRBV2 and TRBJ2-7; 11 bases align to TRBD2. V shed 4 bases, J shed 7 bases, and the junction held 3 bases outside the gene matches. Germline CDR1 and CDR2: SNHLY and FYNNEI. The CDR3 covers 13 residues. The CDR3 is CASSGSGRGEQYF. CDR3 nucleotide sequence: TGTGCCAGCAGTGGTAGCGGGAGGGGGGAGCAGTACTTC.

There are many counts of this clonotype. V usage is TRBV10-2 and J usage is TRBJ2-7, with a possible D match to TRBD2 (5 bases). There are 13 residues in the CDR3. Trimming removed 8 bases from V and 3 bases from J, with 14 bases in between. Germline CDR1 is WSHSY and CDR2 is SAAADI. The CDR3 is CASAGRANYEQYF. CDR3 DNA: TGCGCCAGCGCCGGGCGGGCGAACTACGAGCAGTACTTC.

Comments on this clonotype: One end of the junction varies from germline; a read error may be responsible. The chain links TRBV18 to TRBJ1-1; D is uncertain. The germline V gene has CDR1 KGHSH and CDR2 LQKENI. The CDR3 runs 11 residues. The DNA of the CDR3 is TGTGCCAGCTCACCCTCCGACGTTCCGTACTTT. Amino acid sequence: CASSPSDVPYF.

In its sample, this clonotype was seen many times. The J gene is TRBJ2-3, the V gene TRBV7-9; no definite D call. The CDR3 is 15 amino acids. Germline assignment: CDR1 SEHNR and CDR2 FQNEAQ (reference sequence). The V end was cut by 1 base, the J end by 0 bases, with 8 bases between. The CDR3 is CASSLVASSTDTQYF. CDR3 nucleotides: TGTGCCAGCAGCTTAGTGGCAAGTAGCACAGATACGCAGTATTTT.